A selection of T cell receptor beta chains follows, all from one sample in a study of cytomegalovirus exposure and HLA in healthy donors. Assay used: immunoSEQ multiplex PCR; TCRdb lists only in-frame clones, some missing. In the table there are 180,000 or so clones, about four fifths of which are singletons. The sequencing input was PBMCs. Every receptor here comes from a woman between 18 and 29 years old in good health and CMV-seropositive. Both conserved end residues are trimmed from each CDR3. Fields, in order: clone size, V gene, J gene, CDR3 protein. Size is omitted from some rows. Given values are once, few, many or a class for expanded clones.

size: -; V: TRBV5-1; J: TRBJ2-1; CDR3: ASSYQGTYNEQF
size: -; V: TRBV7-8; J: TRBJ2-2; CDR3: ASSRQGVGTGELF
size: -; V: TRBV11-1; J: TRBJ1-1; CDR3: ASSLGAVNTEAF
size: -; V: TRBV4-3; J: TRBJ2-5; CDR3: ASSQSSSHQETQY
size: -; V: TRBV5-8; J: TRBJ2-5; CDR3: ASSQGLQGNNQETQY
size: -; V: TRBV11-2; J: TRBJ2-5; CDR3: ASSVRTGPGTQY
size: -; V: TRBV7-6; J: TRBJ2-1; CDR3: ASSPSQRGAGGQF
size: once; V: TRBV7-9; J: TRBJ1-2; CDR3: ASSLDAGGFGYT
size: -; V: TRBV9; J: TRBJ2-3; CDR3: ASSTGDSGGFGDTQY
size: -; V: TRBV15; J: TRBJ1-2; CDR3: ATRGSRGPLDYGYT
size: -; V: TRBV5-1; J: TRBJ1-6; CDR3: ASSLSKDSPLH
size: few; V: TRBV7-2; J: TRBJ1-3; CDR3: ASSLIIGRLDRSMNTIY
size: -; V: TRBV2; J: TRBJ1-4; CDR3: ASSNRSLLSSTNEKLF
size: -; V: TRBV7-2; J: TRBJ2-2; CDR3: ASSPNWRAETGELF
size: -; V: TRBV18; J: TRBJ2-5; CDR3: ASSPPNGGIQETQY
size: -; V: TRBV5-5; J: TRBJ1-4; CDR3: ASSWTGSGEKLF
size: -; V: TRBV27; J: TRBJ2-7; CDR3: ASSLSAAVYEQY
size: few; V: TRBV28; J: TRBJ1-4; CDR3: ASSSTDRGVANEKLF
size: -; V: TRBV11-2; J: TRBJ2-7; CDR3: ASSKQGYSYEQY
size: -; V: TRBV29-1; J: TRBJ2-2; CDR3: SADRGNTGELF